The 27 T cell receptor beta chains listed next were all sequenced from one sample in a study of blood T cell repertoires in COVID-19. Only in-frame clones appear in the TCRdb table, and some are missing; sequencing was by immunoSEQ multiplex PCR. The sample holds roughly 250,000 clones; 80% to 95% are singletons and the top ten take over 0.8%. Material for sequencing was peripheral blood. These TCRs come from a man aged 30 to 45 with COVID-19, enrolled during active disease.

The CDR3 bases are TGTGCCTGGGCCGGGACAGGGTTCCCCGGGGAGCTGTTTTTT. Its translation is CAWAGTGFPGELFF. J is TRBJ2-2 and V is TRBV30; 9 bases fit TRBD1. The CDR3 contains 14 residues. J lost 6 bases, V lost 5 bases, and 7 bases had no gene match. Germline-derived CDR1 and CDR2 are GTSNPN and SVGIG (reference sequence).

The chain employs TRBV18 and TRBJ1-2, with D possibly matching TRBD1 (6 bases). V shed 0 bases and J shed 6 bases, with 8 bases lying between them. The CDR3 is 13 amino acids. The germline CDR1 and CDR2 sequences are KGHSH and LQKENI. The CDR3 is CASSPPAGDGYTF. The CDR3, as DNA: TGTGCCAGCTCACCACCGGCAGGGGATGGCTACACCTTC.

V is TRBV5-1 and J is TRBJ1-1, with 8 bases aligning to TRBD1. The CDR3 extends over 14 amino acids. The ends lost 7 bases at V and 2 bases at J; junction bases unmatched: 7. Germline assignment: CDR1 SGHRS and CDR2 YFSETQ. The CDR3 DNA follows: TGCGCCAGCCGCCGCGGACAGGGAAACACTGAAGCTTTCTTT. This translates into CASRRGQGNTEAFF.

J is TRBJ1-5 and V is TRBV19; no clear D gene. The CDR3 contains 16 residues. Germline lookup yields CDR1 LNHDA and CDR2 SQIVND (reference sequence). V was cut by 4 bases and J by 4 bases, with 17 bases left in between. The CDR3 DNA sequence: TGTGCCAGTAGTAAGCGGCCCGGTGATACTAATCAGCCCCAGCATTTT. Translated, it gives CASSKRPGDTNQPQHF.

This clone was found once. The J gene is TRBJ2-1, the V gene TRBV7-6, with D possibly TRBD1 on 5 matching bases. The ends were cut back, 1 base at V and 4 bases at J, with 14 bases in the middle. This CDR3 spans 16 amino acids. The germline V gene encodes CDR1 SGHVS and CDR2 FNYEAQ. CDR3 in amino acids: CASSLGQLVGYNEQFF. The CDR3 nucleotides read TGTGCCAGCAGCTTAGGACAGCTAGTAGGATACAATGAGCAGTTCTTC.

This sequence joins TRBV5-4 and TRBJ2-3; tentatively, D is TRBD1 (5 bases). Germline CDR1 and CDR2: SGHNT and YYREEE (reference sequence). The CDR3 loop spans 13 amino acids. V was shortened by 0 bases and J by 6 bases, with 8 bases between the two germline ends. CDR3 in amino acids: CASSLEQADTQYF. Here the CDR3 DNA reads TGTGCCAGCAGCTTGGAACAGGCGGATACGCAGTATTTT.

This clone was seen once. V and J are TRBV14 and TRBJ1-3, with 7 bases fitting TRBD1. V lost 4 bases and J lost 3; bases outside the gene matches: 3. The CDR3 runs to 14 residues. Germline V gene sequence: CDR1 SGHDN, CDR2 FVKESK. The DNA of the CDR3 is TGTGCCAGCAGCCTTCGGACAGGTGGAAACACCATATATTTT. It codes for CASSLRTGGNTIYF.

This clone was seen only once. The chain employs TRBV24-1 and TRBJ2-1; TRBD2 is a possible D gene (6 bases). The V gene lost 2 bases and the J gene lost 6 bases, with 10 bases spanning the gap. The CDR3 consists of 14 residues. Germline CDR1 KGHDR, CDR2 SFDVKD. CDR3 DNA: TGTGCCACCAGTGATTGGAGGAGGGCCAATGAGCAGTTCTTC. The encoded protein is CATSDWRRANEQFF.

V is TRBV2 and J is TRBJ2-3; 15 nucleotides align to TRBD2. Trimming cost V 5 bases and J 6 bases; bases outside gene matches: 12. CDR3 length equals 18 residues. The germline gives CDR1 SNHLY, CDR2 FYNNEI. The CDR3 nucleotides read TGTGCCAGCAGTAGAGGAGGACTAGCGGGGGGGCGATGGGATACGCAGTATTTT. This codes for CASSRGGLAGGRWDTQYF.

The chain joins TRBV15 to TRBJ1-2; D unresolved. Germline V gives CDR1 LNHNV, CDR2 YYDKDF (reference sequence). V was trimmed by 2 bases and J by 1 base, leaving 11 bases between them. The CDR3 consists of 15 residues. This chain's CDR3 is CATSRLDINNYGYTF. The CDR3 DNA sequence: TGTGCCACCAGCAGATTAGACATCAATAACTATGGCTACACCTTC.

This chain connects TRBV19 to TRBJ2-3; 8 nucleotides match TRBD1. Germline V CDR1 and CDR2: LNHDA, SQIVND (reference sequence). Trimming took 7 bases from V and 4 from J; bases not matched to a gene: 10. The CDR3 is 15 amino acids. The CDR3 sequence is CASTLQGAAADTQYF. The CDR3 nucleotides are TGTGCCAGTACCCTCCAGGGGGCCGCAGCAGATACGCAGTATTTT.

This chain uses TRBV6-1 with TRBJ2-1; D may be TRBD1 (7 bases). Trimming cost V 1 base and J 4 bases, with 11 bases left between them. CDR1 is MNHNS, CDR2 SASEGT, per germline. There are 15 residues in the CDR3. CDR3: CASSEGGTVYNEQFF. CDR3 nucleotides: TGTGCCAGCAGTGAAGGCGGGACAGTATACAATGAGCAGTTCTTC.

J is TRBJ1-6 and V is TRBV5-1; unclear D gene. This CDR3 has 15 residues. Germline CDR1 and CDR2: SGHRS and YFSETQ. V was trimmed by 0 bases and J by 10 bases, leaving 14 bases between them. CDR3 protein: CASSLAGRERSPLHF. CDR3 DNA sequence: TGCGCCAGCAGCTTGGCCGGCCGGGAGCGGTCACCCCTCCACTTT.

The gene calls are TRBV5-4 and TRBJ2-7; 9 nucleotides match TRBD1. CDR1 is SGHNT, CDR2 YYREEE, per germline (reference sequence). The length of the CDR3 is 13 residues. J was trimmed by 0 bases and V by 10 bases; bases with no gene match: 5. CDR3 bases: TGTGCCGCCGGGACAGGGAGCTCCTACGAGCAGTACTTC. This codes for CAAGTGSSYEQYF.

The chain carries TRBV12-5 and TRBJ2-3; D might be TRBD1 (6 bases). V lost 3 bases and J lost 3, with 10 bases in between. The CDR3 loop spans 14 amino acids. Germline-derived CDR1 and CDR2 are LGHNT and FRNRAP. DNA of the CDR3: TGTGCTAGTGGTTTACGGACAGAAACAGATACGCAGTATTTT. Protein sequence: CASGLRTETDTQYF.

This clone appeared a single time. The rearrangement joins TRBV5-1 to TRBJ1-5; possibly TRBD1 for D (6 bases). Germline-derived CDR1 and CDR2 are SGHRS and YFSETQ. V was shortened by 2 bases and J by 2 bases, with 11 bases between the two germline ends. There are 15 residues in the CDR3. CDR3 amino acids: CASSLIAGGNQPQHF. The CDR3 nucleotides read TGCGCCAGCAGCTTAATAGCAGGGGGCAATCAGCCCCAGCATTTT.

The chain links TRBV9 to TRBJ2-5; 8 bases match TRBD1. Per the germline V gene, CDR1 is SGDLS and CDR2 is YYNGEE. V dropped 0 bases and J dropped 2; count of bases not matched to a gene: 9. This CDR3 contains 17 residues. Written as DNA, the CDR3 is TGTGCCAGCAGCGTAGAACCGGAGACAGGGGTTCAAGAGACCCAGTACTTC. This sequence encodes CASSVEPETGVQETQYF.

The gene calls are TRBV30 and TRBJ1-6; TRBD1 matches at 9 bases. The trim removed 2 bases at V and 12 bases at J, leaving 8 bases unmatched. Germline V gene lookup returns CDR1 GTSNPN and CDR2 SVGIG (reference sequence). The CDR3 spans 14 residues. The CDR3 spells CAWSPGTGTLPLHF. The CDR3 DNA follows: TGTGCCTGGAGTCCCGGGACAGGGACGCTACCCCTCCACTTT.

This clone was detected only once. The V call is TRBV18, the J call TRBJ2-1; 13 nucleotides align to TRBD2. CDR3 length equals 15 residues. Per germline, CDR1 KGHSH and CDR2 LQKENI. With V trimmed by 6 bases and J by 8 bases, 7 bases remained unmatched. This CDR3 is CASSLLAGGPDEQFF. CDR3 sequence (DNA): TGTGCCAGCTCGTTACTAGCGGGGGGGCCCGATGAGCAGTTCTTC.

The count of this clone is one. J is TRBJ1-5 and V is TRBV25-1, with no clear D. CDR3 length: 14 residues. The ends were cut back, 3 bases at V and 5 bases at J, with 11 bases in the middle. From germline, CDR1 is MGHDK and CDR2 SYGVNS. CDR3 protein: CASSDTYPDQPQHF. Written as DNA, the CDR3 is TGTGCCAGCAGTGACACCTATCCCGATCAGCCCCAGCATTTT.

The chain links TRBV9 to TRBJ1-3; D unresolved. Germline-derived CDR1 and CDR2 are SGDLS and YYNGEE. The V gene lost 0 bases and the J gene lost 1 base, with 14 bases spanning the gap. The CDR3 spans 17 residues. CDR3 sequence reads: CASSVAPLAGSGNTIYF. Written as DNA, the CDR3 is TGTGCCAGCAGCGTAGCGCCCTTGGCAGGTTCTGGAAACACCATATATTTT. Full variable domain (rest looked up from reference TRBV9 and TRBJ1-3): DSGVTQTPKHLITATGQRVTLRCSPRSGDLSVYWYQQSLDQGLQFLIQYYNGEERAKGNILERFSAQQFPDLHSELNLSSLELGDSALYFCASSVAPLAGSGNTIYFGEGSWLTVV.

The chain links TRBV10-1 to TRBJ1-6; D is ambiguous. Germline V gene lookup returns CDR1 WNHNN and CDR2 SYGVQD (reference sequence). The germline V and J ends were trimmed by 2 bases and 10 bases, with 6 bases remaining between them. The CDR3 is 12 residues long. The CDR3 coding sequence is TGCGCCAGCAGTGAGAGCCGGTCACCCCTCCACTTT. Its protein product is CASSESRSPLHF.

This chain joins TRBV6-5 and TRBJ1-1; perhaps TRBD1 as D (5 bases). From germline, CDR1 is MNHEY and CDR2 SVGAGI. V was trimmed by 7 bases and J by 5 bases, leaving 14 bases between them. The CDR3 runs 13 residues. CDR3 bases: TGTGCCAGCACACAGGAGTTAAGGACTGAAGCTTTCTTT. This encodes CASTQELRTEAFF.

The V call is TRBV14, the J call TRBJ2-3; D may be TRBD2 (5 bases). Germline CDR1 is SGHDN and CDR2 is FVKESK. The CDR3 extends over 12 amino acids. Trimming left V 1 base short and J 6 bases short, with 5 bases between. The CDR3 loop reads CASSQAGDTQYF. The CDR3, as DNA: TGTGCCAGCAGCCAAGCGGGGGATACGCAGTATTTT.

The DNA of the CDR3 is TGCAGCGTTGGGCGGCAGTCAGCTGAAGCTTTCTTT. Translated: CSVGRQSAEAFF. This sequence joins TRBV29-1 and TRBJ1-1; D remains ambiguous. Germline V CDR1 and CDR2: SQVTM, ANQGSEA. This CDR3 region has 12 residues. The V end lost 4 bases, the J end lost 6 bases, and 12 bases lay between the germline ends. Full variable domain (rest looked up from reference TRBV29-1 and TRBJ1-1): SAVISQKPSRDICQRGTSLTIQCQVDSQVTMMFWYRQQPGQSLTLIATANQGSEATYESGFVIDKFPISRPNLTFSTLTVSNMSPEDSSIYLCSVGRQSAEAFFGQGTRLTVV.

This clone was counted once. V is TRBV4-1 and J is TRBJ1-2; TRBD1 might be the D (5 bases). Germline V lookup: CDR1 MGHRA, CDR2 YSYEKL. Trimming shortened V by 1 base and J by 6 bases, and 18 bases separated the two germline ends. The CDR3 runs 16 residues. CDR3 in DNA: TGCGCCAGCAGCCAAGTTTCGGGCAGGGCGGTCGATGGCTACACCTTC. Amino acids: CASSQVSGRAVDGYTF.

This chain's CDR3 is CASSAGNSRDTQYF. Written as DNA, the CDR3 is TGTGCCAGCAGCGCAGGGAACTCCAGGGATACGCAGTATTTT. The chain joins TRBV2 to TRBJ2-3; the D gene is possibly TRBD1 (5 bases). Germline CDR1 and CDR2: SNHLY and FYNNEI. The CDR3 contains 14 residues. V was pared by 6 bases and J by 6 bases, with 16 bases between. Full variable domain (remainder filled in from reference TRBV2 and TRBJ2-3): EPEVTQTPSHQVTQMGQEVILRCVPISNHLYFYWYRQILGQKVEFLVSFYNNEISEKSEIFDDQFSVERPDGSNFTLKIRSTKLEDSAMYFCASSAGNSRDTQYFGPGTRLTVL.